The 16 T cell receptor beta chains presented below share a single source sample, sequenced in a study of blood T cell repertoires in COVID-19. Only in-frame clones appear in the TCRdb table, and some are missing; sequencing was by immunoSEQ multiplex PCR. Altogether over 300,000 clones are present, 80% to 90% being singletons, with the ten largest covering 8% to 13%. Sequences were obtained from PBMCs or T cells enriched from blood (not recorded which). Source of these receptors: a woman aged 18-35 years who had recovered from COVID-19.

CDR3: CASSLLGRGNYGYTF. CDR3 in DNA: TGTGCCAGCAGTTTATTAGGCAGGGGTAACTATGGCTACACCTTC. The gene calls are TRBV27 and TRBJ1-2, with a tentative D call TRBD1 (6 bases). This CDR3 is built from 15 residues. V lost 1 base and J lost 1, with 10 bases in between. In germline, CDR1 is MNHEY, CDR2 SMNVEV (reference sequence).

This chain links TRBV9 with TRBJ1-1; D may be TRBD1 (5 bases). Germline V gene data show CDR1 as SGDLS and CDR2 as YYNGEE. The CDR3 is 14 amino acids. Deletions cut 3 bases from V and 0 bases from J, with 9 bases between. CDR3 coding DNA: TGTGCCAGCAGCGCCGGGGGTATGAACACTGAAGCTTTCTTT. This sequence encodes CASSAGGMNTEAFF.

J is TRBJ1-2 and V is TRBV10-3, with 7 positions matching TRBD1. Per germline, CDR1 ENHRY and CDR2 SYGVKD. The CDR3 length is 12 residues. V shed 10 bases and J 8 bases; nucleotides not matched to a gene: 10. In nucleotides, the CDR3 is TGTGCCACGGGACAGATCTCCTACGGCTACACCTTC. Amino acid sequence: CATGQISYGYTF.

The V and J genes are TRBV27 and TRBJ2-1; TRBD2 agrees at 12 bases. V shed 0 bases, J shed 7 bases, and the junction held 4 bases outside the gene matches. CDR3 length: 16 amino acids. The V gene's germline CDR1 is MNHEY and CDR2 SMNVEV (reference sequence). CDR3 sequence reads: CASSLSTSGGLNEQFF. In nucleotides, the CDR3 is TGTGCCAGCAGTTTATCAACTAGCGGGGGGCTAAATGAGCAGTTCTTC.

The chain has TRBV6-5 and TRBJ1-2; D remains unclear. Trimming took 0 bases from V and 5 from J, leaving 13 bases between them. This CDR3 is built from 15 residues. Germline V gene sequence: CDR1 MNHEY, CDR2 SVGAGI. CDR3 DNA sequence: TGTGCCAGCAGTTACTCGGCGGTTTCGGAGTATGGCTACACCTTC. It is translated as CASSYSAVSEYGYTF.

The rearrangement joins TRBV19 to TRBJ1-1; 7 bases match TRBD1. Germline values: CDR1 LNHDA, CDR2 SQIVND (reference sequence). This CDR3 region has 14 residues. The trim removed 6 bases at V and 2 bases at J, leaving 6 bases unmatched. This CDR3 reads CASRGGQINTEAFF. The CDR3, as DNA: TGTGCCAGTAGGGGGGGACAGATCAACACTGAAGCTTTCTTT.

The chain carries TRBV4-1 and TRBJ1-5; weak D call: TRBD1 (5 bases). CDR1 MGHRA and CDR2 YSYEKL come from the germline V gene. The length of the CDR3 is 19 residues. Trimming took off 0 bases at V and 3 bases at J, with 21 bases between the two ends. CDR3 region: CASSQDFRDSRRLNQPQHF. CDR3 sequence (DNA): TGCGCCAGCAGCCAAGATTTCAGGGACTCCAGAAGGCTCAATCAGCCCCAGCATTTT.

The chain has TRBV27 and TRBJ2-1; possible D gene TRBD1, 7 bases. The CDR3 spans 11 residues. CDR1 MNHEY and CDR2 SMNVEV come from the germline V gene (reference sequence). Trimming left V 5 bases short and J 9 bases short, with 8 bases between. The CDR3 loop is CASSQGGEQFF. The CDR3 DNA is TGTGCCAGCAGTCAGGGGGGTGAGCAGTTCTTC.

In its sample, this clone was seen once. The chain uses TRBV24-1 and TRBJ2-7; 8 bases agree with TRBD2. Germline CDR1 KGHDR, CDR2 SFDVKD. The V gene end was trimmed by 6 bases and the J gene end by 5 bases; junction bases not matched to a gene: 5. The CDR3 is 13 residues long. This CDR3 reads CATSSAGGDEQYF. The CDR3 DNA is TGTGCCACCAGTTCGGCGGGGGGCGACGAGCAGTACTTC.

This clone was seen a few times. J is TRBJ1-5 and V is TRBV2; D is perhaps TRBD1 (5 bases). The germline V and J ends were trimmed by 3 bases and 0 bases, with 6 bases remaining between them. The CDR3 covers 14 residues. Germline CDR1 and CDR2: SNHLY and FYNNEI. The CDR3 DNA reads TGTGCCAGCAGTGAGGGGCGTAGCAATCAGCCCCAGCATTTT. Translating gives CASSEGRSNQPQHF.

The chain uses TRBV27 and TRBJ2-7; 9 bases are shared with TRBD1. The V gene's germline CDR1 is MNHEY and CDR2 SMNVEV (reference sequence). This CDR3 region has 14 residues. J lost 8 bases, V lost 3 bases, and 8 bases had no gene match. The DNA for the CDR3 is TGTGCCAGCAGTTTTCGAGGACAGGGGAACCAGCAGTACTTC. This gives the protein CASSFRGQGNQQYF.

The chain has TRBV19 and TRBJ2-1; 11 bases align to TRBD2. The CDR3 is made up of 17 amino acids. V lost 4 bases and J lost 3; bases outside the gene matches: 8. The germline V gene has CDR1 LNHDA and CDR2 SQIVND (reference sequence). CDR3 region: CASSTHLAGGLYNEQFF. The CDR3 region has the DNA TGTGCCAGTAGTACCCACCTAGCGGGAGGCCTCTACAATGAGCAGTTCTTC.

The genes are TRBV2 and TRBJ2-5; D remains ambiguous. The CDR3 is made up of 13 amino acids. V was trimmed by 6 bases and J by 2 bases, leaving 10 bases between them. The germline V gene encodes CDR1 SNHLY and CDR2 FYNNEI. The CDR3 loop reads CASSPYIQETQYF. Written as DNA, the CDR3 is TGTGCCAGCAGCCCATACATTCAAGAGACCCAGTACTTC.

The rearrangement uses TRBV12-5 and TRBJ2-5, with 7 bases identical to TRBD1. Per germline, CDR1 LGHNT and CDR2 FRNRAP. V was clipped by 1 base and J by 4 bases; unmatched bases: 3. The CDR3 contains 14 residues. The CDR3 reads CASGLATGVETQYF. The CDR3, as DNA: TGTGCTAGTGGTTTGGCCACAGGGGTAGAGACCCAGTACTTC.

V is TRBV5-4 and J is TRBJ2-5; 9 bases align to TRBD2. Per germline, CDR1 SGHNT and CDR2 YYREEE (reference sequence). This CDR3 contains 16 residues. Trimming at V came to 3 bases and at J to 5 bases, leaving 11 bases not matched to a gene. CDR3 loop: CASSSGLAGGSETQYF. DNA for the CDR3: TGTGCCAGCAGCTCGGGACTAGCTGGTGGTTCGGAGACCCAGTACTTC.

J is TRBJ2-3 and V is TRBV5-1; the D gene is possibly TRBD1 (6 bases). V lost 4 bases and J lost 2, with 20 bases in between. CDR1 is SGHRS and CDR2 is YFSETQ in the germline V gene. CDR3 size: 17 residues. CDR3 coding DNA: TGCGCCAGCAGCCCGGGGATCGGGACACTCTACACAGATACGCAGTATTTT. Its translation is CASSPGIGTLYTDTQYF.